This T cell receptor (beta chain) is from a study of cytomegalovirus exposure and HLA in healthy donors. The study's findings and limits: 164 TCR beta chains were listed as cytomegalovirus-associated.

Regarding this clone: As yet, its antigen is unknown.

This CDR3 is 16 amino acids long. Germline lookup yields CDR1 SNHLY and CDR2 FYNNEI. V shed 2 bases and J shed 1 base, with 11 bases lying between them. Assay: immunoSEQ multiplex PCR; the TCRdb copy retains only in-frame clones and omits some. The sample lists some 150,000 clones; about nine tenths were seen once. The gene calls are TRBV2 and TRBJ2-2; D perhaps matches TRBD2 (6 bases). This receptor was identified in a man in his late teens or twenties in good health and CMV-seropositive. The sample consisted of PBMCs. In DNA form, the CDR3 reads TGTGCCAGCAGTGAATTATGGGGGGAGAACACCGGGGAGCTGTTTTTT. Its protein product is CASSELWGENTGELFF.